This T cell receptor beta chain was sequenced during a study of T cell repertoires in cytomegalovirus infection. Across the study: Newly reported HLA-C-restricted and thoroughly characterized HLA-B-restricted CMV epitopes were employed.

Whole-study results and caveats: The cumulative frequency of public TCR beta families distinguished individuals who carried CMV together with the relevant HLA. HLA-C-restricted, CMV-specific TCR beta clonotypes were dominant ex vivo.

One entry per CDR3 protein, called by TCRdb with MiXCR from the reads. The repertoire includes some 900,000 distinct CDR3 sequences, roughly 33% of them detected once, and roughly 12% sits in the top ten. In this sample, this clonotype turned up many times. Antigen: not known. This receptor was obtained from a human donor in good health (CMV status not recorded). Some clones in this sample may be carry-over from other donors' samples. This specimen was cultured CD8+ T cells from PBMCs, taken from culture after CMV antigen stimulation.

Written as DNA, the CDR3 is TGTGCCAGCAGTTACTCGGGGACGGATTCACCCCTCCACTTT. It specifies CASSYSGTDSPLHF. The chain is built from TRBV7-6 and TRBJ1-6; maybe TRBD1 (5 bases). The germline V and J ends were trimmed by 6 bases and 8 bases, with 14 bases remaining between them. The CDR3 contains 14 residues. The germline CDR1 and CDR2 sequences are SGHVS and FNYEAQ. Based on the CDR3 plus reference TRBV7-6 and TRBJ1-6, the full variable domain is GAGVSQSPRYKVTKRGQDVALRCDPISGHVSLYWYRQALGQGPEFLTYFNYEAQQDKSGLPNDRFSAERPEGSISTLTIQRTEQRDSAMYRCASSYSGTDSPLHFGNGTRLTVT.